These T cell receptor beta chains were read from a single sample in a study of T-cell reconstitution after alpha-beta-depleted transplantation in children. Each CDR3 protein gets one entry after TCRdb re-called the PCR reads with MiXCR. This sample has around 270,000 distinct CDR3 sequences, with around 10% found just once. The sequences come from PBMCs, collected before TCRalphabeta/CD19-depleted stem cell transplant. These receptors were obtained from a boy under two years old with acute myeloid leukemia, due to receive a stem cell transplant. CDR3s include the opening cysteine and the closing phenylalanine or tryptophan. The D gene is left open where the match is weak. Not all rows give a size; the values are once, few, many and, for expanded clones, a class.

>many|TRBV4-3|TRBJ2-7|TRBD2
TGCGCCAGCAGCCAAGATAGCGGGTCTCTCTACGAGCAGTACTTC
CASSQDSGSLYEQYF
>many|TRBV10-3|TRBJ2-5|NA
TGTGCCATCAGTGGAAGCGGGTGGGAGACCCAGTACTTC
CAISGSGWETQYF
>NA|TRBV24-1|TRBJ2-3|NA
TGTGCCACCAGTGATTTGCGAGGGACGGCGCAGTATTTT
CATSDLRGTAQYF
>NA|TRBV7-3|TRBJ2-2|NA
TGTGCCAGCAGCTTAACGCAGGCGGGGAACACCGGGGAGCTGTTTTTT
CASSLTQAGNTGELFF
>NA|TRBV27|TRBJ2-7|NA
TGTGCCAGCAACACAAATTTACAGGCCCCCTACTACGAGCAGTACTTC
CASNTNLQAPYYEQYF
>few|TRBV7-6|TRBJ2-1|NA
TGTGCCAGCAGCTTAGTTCCGGCGGAGATTTACAATGAGCAGTTCTTC
CASSLVPAEIYNEQFF
>NA|TRBV7-9|TRBJ2-3|NA
TGTGCCAGCCTGCTAGCGTCGACAGATACGCAGTATTTT
CASLLASTDTQYF
>many|TRBV29-1|TRBJ2-3|NA
TGCAGCGTTGAGCACAGGGACCTCGGAGATACGCAGTATTTT
CSVEHRDLGDTQYF
>many|TRBV25-1|TRBJ2-5|NA
TGTGCCAGCAGTGCCCGAGAGACCCAGTACTTC
CASSARETQYF
>many|TRBV20-1|TRBJ2-7|NA
TGCAGTGCTGGACCGGGACAGCAGTACTTC
CSAGPGQQYF
>NA|TRBV12-3/TRBV12-4|TRBJ1-5|NA
TGTGCCAGCAGTTCTGACATATATCAGCCCCAGCATTTT
CASSSDIYQPQHF
>many|TRBV4-3|TRBJ1-3|NA
TGCGCCAGCAGCCAAGACGACTCGACGGGGGGAAACACCATATATTTT
CASSQDDSTGGNTIYF
>many|TRBV7-8|TRBJ2-5|TRBD2
TGTGCCAGCAGCTCCACTAGCGGGGTACAAGAGACCCAGTACTTC
CASSSTSGVQETQYF
>many|TRBV7-9|TRBJ2-3|NA
TGTGCCAGCAGCCCCCCGGCAGCAGATACGCAGTATTTT
CASSPPAADTQYF
>many|TRBV18|TRBJ2-3|TRBD1
TGTGCCAGCTCATCGGACAGGGGGGTCGCAGATACGCAGTATTTT
CASSSDRGVADTQYF
>few|TRBV12-3/TRBV12-4|TRBJ1-6|NA
TGTGCCAGCAGCTTACAGTTATATAATTCACCCCTCCACTTT
CASSLQLYNSPLHF
>NA|TRBV28|TRBJ2-5|NA
TGTGCCAGCAGTTGGGGGATCCTCCCCGAGACCCAGTACTTC
CASSWGILPETQYF
>many|TRBV9|TRBJ2-1|NA
TGTGCCAGCAGCGGAGCTTCCGGGACACCATCCAATGAGCAGTTCTTC
CASSGASGTPSNEQFF
>many|TRBV3-1|TRBJ2-5|TRBD1
TGTGCCAGCAGCCAAGATCTGCGACAGGGCCAAGAGACCCAGTACTTC
CASSQDLRQGQETQYF
>many|TRBV29-1|TRBJ2-7|TRBD1
TGCAGCGCTCTCGACAGGGAGAGGCAGTACTTC
CSALDRERQYF
>NA|TRBV20-1|TRBJ1-2|TRBD1
TGCAGTGCTAGAGGAGGGACAGGGGGCGCGAGGGGCCCAAACTATGGCTACGCCTTC
CSARGGTGGARGPNYGYAF
>many|TRBV29-1|TRBJ1-2|TRBD1
TGCAGCGTTGAAGTTGGGGACAGGGCCTATGGCTACACCTTC
CSVEVGDRAYGYTF
>many|TRBV12-3/TRBV12-4|TRBJ2-6|TRBD1
TGTGCCAGCACTCGGACAGGGTTGACTGGGGCCAACGTCCTGACTTTC
CASTRTGLTGANVLTF
>many|TRBV29-1|TRBJ2-6|NA
TGCAGCGTTGAAGAGGGGGCGTGGGGGGCCAACGTCCTGACTTTC
CSVEEGAWGANVLTF
>many|TRBV20-1|TRBJ2-3|TRBD1
TGCAGTGCTAGTTACCTAAGGGGACAGATTAGCACAGATACGCAGTATTTT
CSASYLRGQISTDTQYF
>NA|TRBV28|TRBJ2-5|NA
TGTGCCAGCAGTTTATCGGGGGCGGGAGAGACCCAGTACTTC
CASSLSGAGETQYF
>many|TRBV11-2|TRBJ2-1|NA
TGTGCCAGCAGCAGGGACAATGAGCAGTTCTTC
CASSRDNEQFF
>many|TRBV2|TRBJ2-5|NA
TGTGCCAGCAGTGAATTAAGGGAGACCCAGTACTTC
CASSELRETQYF
>many|TRBV12-3/TRBV12-4|TRBJ1-4|NA
TGTGCCAGCGGCACAGGGCTACAGATTGAAAAACTGTTTTTT
CASGTGLQIEKLFF
>many|TRBV2|TRBJ2-7|TRBD2
TGTGCCAGCAGGGAGCGGGGGGGCCGATACGAGCAGTACTTC
CASRERGGRYEQYF
>many|TRBV12-3/TRBV12-4|TRBJ2-2|TRBD2
TGTGCCAGCAGGTTCCTTTTGGGGGGGAGCACCGGGGAGCTGTTTTTT
CASRFLLGGSTGELFF
>NA|TRBV7-9|TRBJ2-7|TRBD1
TGTGCCAGCAGCCGCTGGCAGGGGGCGTTCCAACTGACCTACGAGCAGTACTTC
CASSRWQGAFQLTYEQYF
>NA|TRBV28|TRBJ2-2|NA
TGTGCCAGCAGCCTCAGAGGGGGGGGCGGCACCGGGGAGCTGTTTTTT
CASSLRGGGGTGELFF
>few|TRBV7-9|TRBJ2-5|TRBD2
TGTGCCAGCAGCTTAGTCCCCGGACTAGCGTTTATTCAAGAGACCCAGTACTTC
CASSLVPGLAFIQETQYF
>many|TRBV5-1|TRBJ2-7|NA
TGCGCCAGCAGCTCATACAGGGTCCCGTCCTACGAGCAGTACTTC
CASSSYRVPSYEQYF
>many|TRBV5-1|TRBJ2-3|TRBD2
TGCGCCAGCAGCACTGAGATTAGCGGGAACACAGATACGCAGTATTTT
CASSTEISGNTDTQYF
>NA|TRBV28|TRBJ2-3|TRBD1
TGTGCCAGTTTAGACAGGGCTCCAGATACGCAGTATTTT
CASLDRAPDTQYF
>many|TRBV6-2/TRBV6-3|TRBJ1-3|NA
TGTGCCAGCAGAAACGGAGGGCTCTCTGGAAACACCATATATTTT
CASRNGGLSGNTIYF
>many|TRBV7-9|TRBJ2-7|TRBD1
TGTGCCAGCAGCTTAGCTGTGACAGGGGACTACGAGCAGTACTTC
CASSLAVTGDYEQYF
>NA|TRBV10-3|TRBJ1-1|NA
TGTGCCGTCTACTCTCCAGGGGTTTACACTGAAGCTTTCTTT
CAVYSPGVYTEAFF
>few|TRBV3-1|TRBJ2-5|NA
TGTGCCAGCAGCCAAGATGTGGCGGAGACCCAGTACTTC
CASSQDVAETQYF
>many|TRBV2|TRBJ2-3|TRBD2
TGTGCCAGCAGTGCAGAACTAGCGGGAGCCACAGATACGCAGTATTTT
CASSAELAGATDTQYF
>many|TRBV5-1|TRBJ2-2|NA
TGCGCCAGCAGCATCATGAACACCGGGGAGCTGTTTTTT
CASSIMNTGELFF
>many|TRBV28|TRBJ2-5|TRBD2
TGTGCCAGCAGCCCCCTCGGGGTTCTAGCGGTGTACCAAGAGACCCAGTACTTC
CASSPLGVLAVYQETQYF
>many|TRBV2|TRBJ2-2|TRBD2
TGTGCCAGCACTAGCTCGAGCCTAGCGGGAGTCGGGAACACCGGGGAGCTGTTTTTT
CASTSSSLAGVGNTGELFF
>many|TRBV20-1|TRBJ1-5|NA
TGCAGTGCCGGACACCCCGATCAGCCCCAGCATTTT
CSAGHPDQPQHF
>many|TRBV7-3|TRBJ2-3|TRBD1
TGTGCCAGCAGCTTACAAGGGGGGACAGGGGTCACAGATACGCAGTATTTT
CASSLQGGTGVTDTQYF
>few|TRBV29-1|TRBJ2-7|NA
TGCAGCGTTCAACTCCGTTCCTACGAGCAGTACTTC
CSVQLRSYEQYF
>few|TRBV27|TRBJ2-7|TRBD1
TGTGCCAGCAGCCGGACAGGGGGGAAGTACGAGCAGTACTTC
CASSRTGGKYEQYF
>many|TRBV5-5|TRBJ2-1|NA
TGTGCCAGCAGCTTGGGGGGCGAGTACAATGAGCAGTTCTTC
CASSLGGEYNEQFF
>many|TRBV15|TRBJ2-7|TRBD1
TGTGCCACCAGCCGGGACAGGTTAAGCGAGCAGTACTTC
CATSRDRLSEQYF
>many|TRBV6-6|TRBJ1-1|NA
TGTGCCAGCAGTTATAGGAGAGCTTTCTTT
CASSYRRAFF
>many|TRBV7-8|TRBJ2-3|NA
TGTGCCATTGTGGGGGGCCGGGATACGCAGTATTTT
CAIVGGRDTQYF
>many|TRBV29-1|TRBJ2-7|NA
TGCAGCGTCAGAGGTGGGGGCGGCTCCTACGAGCAGTACTTC
CSVRGGGGSYEQYF